This TCR beta chain came from a study of blood T cell repertoires in COVID-19. Germline V lookup: CDR1 SGHRS, CDR2 YFSETQ. Trimming left V 0 bases short and J 7 bases short, with 10 bases between. This CDR3 region has 14 residues. In the study's own analysis: How many nucleated cells were present was estimated from reference gene primer amplification. Assay used: immunoSEQ multiplex PCR; TCRdb lists only in-frame clones, some missing. The DNA gave D and trimming, while V, J and clone size come from that table. Here the sample spans around 310,000 clones, approximately 89% being singletons. Individuals aged about 18 to 90 years were recruited from 24 US areas. The study assigned cohorts using participant-reported clinical history. Among Cohort 3 donors, those recovered had two negative PCRs, clearance, or symptom resolution.

The receptor was derived from a young man who had recovered from COVID-19. The chain recombines TRBV5-1 with TRBJ1-4, with D possibly TRBD1 on 5 matching bases. The sample was PBMCs or T cells enriched from blood (not recorded which). CDR3 bases: TGCGCCAGCAGCTTGGAGGGGAGGACTGAAAAACTGTTTTTT. Translation: CASSLEGRTEKLFF.